This section outlines one TCR beta chain sequence together with its context. The assay was immunoSEQ multiplex PCR, and TCRdb's table has in-frame clones only and misses some. The table has 25,000 or so clones, more than 70% seen once. These data belong to a study of T cell clonotyping in hematopoietic cell transplantation. Germline CDR1 and CDR2: SGHTA and FQGNSA. The CDR3 is made up of 15 amino acids. V shed 5 bases and J shed 5 bases, with 18 bases lying between them. Time point specified: recipient sample about 28 days before transplant, after cytoreduction. The rearrangement uses TRBV7-2 and TRBJ1-1, with TRBD1 as a possible D gene (6 bases). The sequencing used peripheral blood mononuclear cells, collected before stem cell transplant. The TCR originated in a man in his fifties with myelodysplastic syndrome. Some clones in this sample may be carry-over from other donors' samples. CDR3 sequence (DNA): TGTGCCAGCAGCCAATACAGGGCCGGTGGGACTGAAGCTTTCTTT. Residues: CASSQYRAGGTEAFF. The full variable domain, completed using reference TRBV7-2 and TRBJ1-1, is GAGVSQSPSNKVTEKGKDVELRCDPISGHTALYWYRQSLGQGLEFLIYFQGNSAPDKSGLPSDRFSAERTGGSVSTLTIQRTQQEDSAVYLCASSQYRAGGTEAFFGQGTRLTVV.